These 11 T cell receptor beta chains came from one sample sequenced in a study of T cell responses to AZD1222 COVID-19 vaccine. Profiling relied on immunoSEQ multiplex PCR, and the TCRdb table lists in-frame clones only, not all of them. The sample includes 170,000 or so clones, roughly 90% seen only once; the top ten take about 3%. The sequenced sample was peripheral blood, obtained on day 0 of AZD1222 vaccination. The receptors come from an adult in good health.

J is TRBJ1-2 and V is TRBV30, with D possibly matching TRBD1 (5 bases). There are 14 residues in the CDR3. CDR1 is GTSNPN and CDR2 is SVGIG in the germline V gene (reference sequence). The V gene lost 0 bases and the J gene lost 4 bases, with 12 bases spanning the gap. The CDR3 nucleotides read TGTGCCTGGAGTGTAGTCAGGGAGTCCTATGGCTACACCTTC. It codes for CAWSVVRESYGYTF.

The chain combines TRBV6-5 with TRBJ1-2; possible D gene TRBD1, 5 bases. CDR3 length equals 14 residues. The germline CDR1 and CDR2 sequences are MNHEY and SVGAGI. The V end lost 2 bases, the J end lost 7 bases, and 14 bases lay between the germline ends. The DNA for the CDR3 is TGTGCCAGCAGTTACCAACCAGGGAGTAGTGGCTACACCTTC. It encodes CASSYQPGSSGYTF.

V gene TRBV13 combines with J gene TRBJ2-2; no definite D call. Germline V gives CDR1 PRHDT, CDR2 FYEKMQ (reference sequence). CDR3 length: 13 residues. V lost 0 bases and J lost 6, with 5 bases in between. CDR3 residues: CASSLGSAGELFF. The CDR3 coding sequence is TGTGCCAGCAGCTTAGGTAGTGCCGGGGAGCTGTTTTTT.

The chain employs TRBV28 and TRBJ2-7; 9 nucleotides match TRBD1. In germline, CDR1 is MDHEN, CDR2 SYDVKM. This CDR3 comprises 14 residues. The V and J ends lost 6 bases and 2 bases, in that order; junction bases with no gene match: 5. The CDR3 bases are TGTGCCAGCAGACCTACAGGGGGCCCCTACGAGCAGTACTTC. It is translated as CASRPTGGPYEQYF.

The chain carries TRBV7-9 and TRBJ2-3; 10 nucleotides align to TRBD1. V shed 7 bases and J 2 bases; nucleotides not matched to a gene: 3. Germline values: CDR1 SEHNR, CDR2 FQNEAQ (reference sequence). The length of the CDR3 is 14 residues. CDR3 loop: CASKGQGTTDTQYF. In DNA, the CDR3 is TGTGCCAGCAAGGGACAGGGGACCACAGATACGCAGTATTTT.

This sequence joins TRBV29-1 and TRBJ2-7, with a tentative D call TRBD1 (5 bases). The CDR3 loop spans 11 amino acids. V shed 6 bases and J shed 4 bases, with 10 bases lying between them. Per germline, CDR1 SQVTM and CDR2 ANQGSEA. DNA of the CDR3: TGCAGCGTCCTAGGGGCTTACGAGCAGTACTTC. Amino acid sequence: CSVLGAYEQYF.

The rearrangement links TRBV9 to TRBJ2-7, with D tentatively TRBD1 (7 bases). V was clipped by 4 bases and J by 5 bases, with 16 bases between them. The CDR3 runs 14 residues. Germline lookup yields CDR1 SGDLS and CDR2 YYNGEE. In nucleotides, the CDR3 is TGTGCCAGCAGCTTGAGGCAGGGGGGACACGAGCAGTACTTC. It encodes CASSLRQGGHEQYF.

The rearrangement links TRBV5-1 to TRBJ2-3; TRBD1 matches at 10 bases. CDR1 is SGHRS, CDR2 YFSETQ, per germline. The J segment lost 1 base and the V segment lost 4 bases, leaving 15 bases of the junction unmatched. CDR3 length: 19 residues. CDR3 nucleotide sequence: TGCGCCAGCAGCATAGGACAGGGGGGACCGAGTACCCGCACAGATACGCAGTATTTT. This sequence encodes CASSIGQGGPSTRTDTQYF.

This chain joins TRBV2 and TRBJ1-2; perhaps TRBD1 as D (5 bases). CDR1 and CDR2 (germline): SNHLY, FYNNEI. Trimming took 3 bases from V and 4 from J, leaving 12 bases between them. The CDR3 extends over 14 amino acids. The CDR3 protein is CASSERQMSYGYTF. In DNA form, the CDR3 reads TGTGCCAGCAGTGAGCGACAGATGTCCTATGGCTACACCTTC.

This chain connects TRBV4-1 to TRBJ1-6, with D maybe TRBD1 (6 bases). There are 17 residues in the CDR3. Trimming left V 0 bases short and J 10 bases short, with 19 bases between. The germline V gene has CDR1 MGHRA and CDR2 YSYEKL. The CDR3 sequence: CASSQEVHRVVGSPLHF. CDR3 DNA: TGCGCCAGCAGCCAAGAAGTCCACAGGGTGGTTGGGTCACCCCTCCACTTT.

The chain carries TRBV25-1 and TRBJ1-1; the D is unclear. The CDR3 extends over 14 amino acids. Germline CDR1 is MGHDK and CDR2 is SYGVNS. Trimming took 1 base from V and 5 from J, leaving 11 bases between them. In DNA, the CDR3 is TGTGCCAGCAGTGAATTGGAGGTTTGGACTGAAGCTTTCTTT. It specifies CASSELEVWTEAFF.